The 27 T cell receptor beta chains listed next were all sequenced from one sample in a study of OX40 agonist ivuxolimab in advanced cancers. Only in-frame clones appear in the TCRdb table, and some are missing; sequencing was by immunoSEQ multiplex PCR. The sample shows roughly 45,000 clones, around 80% of them seen only once. The sequences come from CD4+ or CD8+ T cells sorted from blood, collected in a trial of the OX40 agonist ivuxolimab. These receptors came from an adult with an advanced solid tumor such as melanoma, head and neck, liver or kidney cancer.

The rearrangement uses TRBV4-2 and TRBJ2-3; D gene uncertain. V dropped 1 base and J dropped 4 bases, with 12 bases sitting between them. CDR3 length: 15 residues. The germline gives CDR1 LGHNA, CDR2 YNFKEQ. CDR3: CASSQVISVSDTQYF. The DNA for the CDR3 is TGTGCCAGCAGCCAAGTGATATCTGTATCAGATACGCAGTATTTT.

The chain joins TRBV6-4 to TRBJ1-1, with D uncertain. V lost 4 bases and J lost 5, with 11 bases in between. The germline CDR1 and CDR2 sequences are MRHNA and SNTAGT. CDR3 size: 13 residues. The CDR3 sequence is CASSVSSGTEAFF. The CDR3 DNA reads as TGTGCCAGCAGTGTCTCCAGTGGAACTGAAGCTTTCTTT.

The genes are TRBV27 and TRBJ1-5; no reliable D call. CDR3 size: 15 residues. The V end lost 2 bases, the J end lost 4 bases, and 12 bases lay between the germline ends. The germline V gene has CDR1 MNHEY and CDR2 SMNVEV (reference sequence). The CDR3 protein is CASSLMAETNQPQHF. The CDR3 nucleotides read TGTGCCAGCAGTTTAATGGCAGAAACTAATCAGCCCCAGCATTTT.

This clone was seen just once. This chain links TRBV9 with TRBJ2-7, with D perhaps assigned TRBD1 or TRBD2 (5 bases each). Germline CDR1 is SGDLS and CDR2 is YYNGEE. CDR3 length: 14 residues. V shed 3 bases and J shed 3 bases, with 13 bases lying between them. The chain's CDR3 is CASSDSGLGYEQYF. The CDR3 DNA sequence: TGTGCCAGCAGCGACTCGGGGCTAGGCTACGAGCAGTACTTC.

In this sample, this clone turned up a few times. CDR3 loop: CAISVTDYGYTF. In DNA form, the CDR3 reads TGTGCCATCAGTGTGACGGACTATGGCTACACCTTC. V gene TRBV10-3 combines with J gene TRBJ1-2; no definite D call. Trimming took 4 bases from V and 3 from J, leaving 6 bases between them. The length of the CDR3 is 12 residues. Germline V lookup: CDR1 ENHRY, CDR2 SYGVKD.

The sample holds a few counts of this clone. This chain links TRBV6-5 with TRBJ2-1; D not certain. The V end lost 3 bases, the J end lost 6 bases, and 6 bases lay between the germline ends. Per germline, CDR1 MNHEY and CDR2 SVGAGI. The CDR3 is 12 residues long. Here the CDR3 reads CASSYGFNEQFF. DNA for the CDR3: TGTGCCAGCAGTTATGGTTTCAATGAGCAGTTCTTC.

The V call is TRBV27, the J call TRBJ1-1; maybe TRBD1 (5 bases). The germline gives CDR1 MNHEY, CDR2 SMNVEV (reference sequence). Trimming took 3 bases from V and 5 from J, leaving 7 bases between them. This CDR3 is built from 12 residues. The CDR3 protein is CASSFRVTEAFF. As DNA, the CDR3 is TGTGCCAGCAGTTTCAGGGTTACTGAAGCTTTCTTT.

The CDR3 DNA reads TGCGCCAGCAGCCCACAGGGTAACTATGGCTACACCTTC. This translates into CASSPQGNYGYTF. The chain couples TRBV5-1 to TRBJ1-2; D is perhaps TRBD1 (6 bases). The germline V gene encodes CDR1 SGHRS and CDR2 YFSETQ. The V gene lost 4 bases and the J gene lost 1 base, with 8 bases spanning the gap. The CDR3 is 13 amino acids.

The gene calls are TRBV7-6 and TRBJ2-1, with D possibly being TRBD2 (5 bases). V shed 1 base and J shed 7 bases, with 14 bases lying between them. CDR3 length: 15 residues. Looked up from germline, CDR1 is SGHVS and CDR2 is FNYEAQ. CDR3 sequence: CASSLGGVGRNEQFF. The DNA of the CDR3 is TGTGCCAGCAGCTTAGGGGGAGTTGGTCGGAATGAGCAGTTCTTC.

Only a few counts were recorded for this clone. The V gene is TRBV29-1, the J gene TRBJ1-4; D might be TRBD1 (5 bases). CDR1 and CDR2 from the germline V gene are SQVTM and ANQGSEA. Trimming left V 4 bases short and J 8 bases short, with 20 bases between. The CDR3 contains 15 residues. Here the CDR3 reads CSVAPGWGMEEKLFF. The DNA of the CDR3 is TGCAGCGTTGCGCCAGGATGGGGGATGGAGGAAAAACTGTTTTTT.

The CDR3 sequence: CASSQGGTTYQETQYF. The CDR3 DNA follows: TGTGCCAGCAGCCAAGGTGGGACTACGTACCAAGAGACCCAGTACTTC. V usage is TRBV14 and J usage is TRBJ2-5, with TRBD2 identical over 7 bases. From germline, CDR1 is SGHDN and CDR2 FVKESK. With V trimmed by 1 base and J by 0 bases, 5 bases remained unmatched. The CDR3 contains 16 residues.

This sequence joins TRBV7-2 and TRBJ2-1; 9 nucleotides align to TRBD1. The CDR3 has 13 residues. Germline trimming cut 5 bases from V and 10 bases from J; bases unmatched to any gene: 6. CDR1 SGHTA and CDR2 FQGNSA come from the germline V gene. The CDR3 DNA sequence: TGTGCCAGCAGCCCGGGACAGGGAAGAGAGCAGTTCTTC. It codes for CASSPGQGREQFF.

The chain joins TRBV10-1 to TRBJ2-4; 8 bases are shared with TRBD2. The ends lost 3 bases at V and 3 bases at J; junction bases unmatched: 4. The germline V gene has CDR1 WNHNN and CDR2 SYGVQD (reference sequence). This CDR3 is 15 amino acids long. CDR3 in amino acids: CASSDGGAGKNIQYF. CDR3 DNA: TGCGCCAGCAGTGACGGGGGGGCTGGCAAAAACATTCAGTACTTC.

The V call is TRBV5-6, the J call TRBJ2-3; 7 positions match TRBD2. Trimming cost V 5 bases and J 3 bases; bases outside gene matches: 9. Germline V gene lookup returns CDR1 SGHDT and CDR2 YYEEEE. This CDR3 region has 15 residues. CDR3 sequence: CASSSGTKGTDTQYF. As DNA, the CDR3 is TGTGCCAGCAGTTCCGGGACTAAGGGGACAGATACGCAGTATTTT. The full variable domain, rest sourced from reference TRBV5-6 and TRBJ2-3, is DAGVTQSPTHLIKTRGQQVTLRCSPKSGHDTVSWYQQALGQGPQFIFQYYEEEERQRGNFPDRFSGHQFPNYSSELNVNALLLGDSALYLCASSSGTKGTDTQYFGPGTRLTVL.

The rearrangement joins TRBV30 to TRBJ2-7, with D maybe TRBD2 (6 bases). V was trimmed by 1 base and J by 7 bases, leaving 20 bases between them. Looked up from germline, CDR1 is GTSNPN and CDR2 is SVGIG (reference sequence). This CDR3 is 15 amino acids long. The CDR3 nucleotides are TGTGCCTGGAGTGCCCATCGGGACTTGTTGAGGGAGCAGTACTTC. This codes for CAWSAHRDLLREQYF.

The gene calls are TRBV6-1 and TRBJ1-1; TRBD1 might be the D (6 bases). From germline, CDR1 is MNHNS and CDR2 SASEGT. Trimming stripped 5 bases from V and 1 base from J, with 14 bases between. There are 15 residues in the CDR3. In nucleotides, the CDR3 is TGTGCCAGCAGTCCTCACCCGGGACAGAACACTGAAGCTTTCTTT. It codes for CASSPHPGQNTEAFF.

As to this clone: Other DNA sequences in this sample translate to the same CDR3. The chain carries TRBV18 and TRBJ2-7, with a possible D match to TRBD2 (6 bases). Germline loops: CDR1 KGHSH, CDR2 LQKENI. The V end was cut by 0 bases, the J end by 2 bases, with 8 bases between. The CDR3 is 14 residues long. This CDR3 is CASSPPGLTYEQYF. For the CDR3, the DNA is TGTGCCAGCTCACCACCGGGACTGACCTACGAGCAGTACTTC.

This clone was seen a few times. This chain joins TRBV5-1 and TRBJ2-7; TRBD2 agrees at 11 bases. The CDR3 length is 16 residues. With V trimmed by 0 bases and J by 6 bases, 8 bases remained unmatched. The germline V gene has CDR1 SGHRS and CDR2 YFSETQ. The CDR3 DNA reads as TGCGCCAGCAGCTTGGGGGGGACTAGCGGTTTGGGCGAGCAGTACTTC. Translating gives CASSLGGTSGLGEQYF.

The CDR3 sequence is CASSAGHWTGARVGTEAFF. In DNA, the CDR3 is TGTGCCAGCAGTGCAGGTCATTGGACAGGGGCGCGCGTGGGCACTGAAGCTTTCTTT. This chain uses TRBV6-1 with TRBJ1-1, with 9 bases identical to TRBD1. This CDR3 has 19 residues. Germline V gene lookup returns CDR1 MNHNS and CDR2 SASEGT. The V and J ends lost 4 bases and 4 bases, in that order; junction bases with no gene match: 19.

The chain employs TRBV6-5 and TRBJ2-1; TRBD1 matches at 7 bases. The V gene's germline CDR1 is MNHEY and CDR2 SVGAGI. The CDR3 loop spans 14 amino acids. The V gene end was trimmed by 7 bases and the J gene end by 8 bases; junction bases not matched to a gene: 11. In DNA form, the CDR3 reads TGTGCCAGCATGCCGCTGCAGAGGGGGCATGAGCAGTTCTTC. This codes for CASMPLQRGHEQFF.

The J gene is TRBJ2-2, the V gene TRBV7-9; D gene uncertain. Germline-derived CDR1 and CDR2 are SEHNR and FQNEAQ (reference sequence). The CDR3 has 13 residues. The V end was cut by 5 bases, the J end by 3 bases, with 7 bases between. The CDR3 DNA is TGTGCCAGCAGCCAGAGTGACACCGGGGAGCTGTTTTTT. Residues: CASSQSDTGELFF.

The chain joins TRBV27 to TRBJ2-7; unclear D gene. The CDR3 is made up of 11 amino acids. CDR1 and CDR2 (germline): MNHEY, SMNVEV (reference sequence). Trimming removed 6 bases at V and 3 bases at J, with 6 bases between. CDR3: CASSSNYEQYF. For the CDR3, the DNA is TGTGCCAGCAGCTCTAACTACGAGCAGTACTTC.

The chain uses TRBV18 and TRBJ2-2; 12 bases agree with TRBD2. CDR1 is KGHSH and CDR2 is LQKENI in the germline V gene. The CDR3 loop spans 16 amino acids. The junction had 6 bases not matched to a gene; V was cut back by 6 bases and J by 4 bases. CDR3 amino acids: CASSTSGSGTTGELFF. CDR3 in DNA: TGTGCCAGCTCGACTAGCGGGAGCGGGACCACCGGGGAGCTGTTTTTT.

This clone was detected once. The rearrangement uses TRBV11-2 and TRBJ2-1; no clear D. In germline, CDR1 is SGHAT, CDR2 FQNNGV. Trimming removed 4 bases from V and 9 bases from J, with 25 bases in between. The CDR3 consists of 17 residues. CDR3 in DNA: TGTGCCAGCAGCTCCCCCCCTGGGTACCGACAATTAGGTGAGCAGTTCTTC. This sequence encodes CASSSPPGYRQLGEQFF.

The rearrangement links TRBV30 to TRBJ1-1; a possible D gene is TRBD1 (6 bases). Per germline, CDR1 GTSNPN and CDR2 SVGIG (reference sequence). The CDR3 consists of 12 residues. Deletions cut 0 bases from V and 4 bases from J, with 6 bases between. In nucleotides, the CDR3 is TGTGCCTGGAGTGTACAGGGCACTGAAGCTTTCTTT. It yields the protein CAWSVQGTEAFF.

The V and J genes are TRBV5-4 and TRBJ1-2, with D possibly being TRBD1 (6 bases). The CDR3 is 13 amino acids. CDR1 and CDR2 (germline): SGHNT, YYREEE (reference sequence). V was clipped by 5 bases and J by 2 bases, with 10 bases between them. CDR3 bases: TGTGCCAGCAGTTGGGACACCAACTATGGCTACACCTTC. Translating it yields CASSWDTNYGYTF.

V is TRBV19 and J is TRBJ2-7; 11 bases fit TRBD1. V lost 0 bases to trimming and J lost 7 bases; unmatched junction nucleotides: 5. Per the germline V gene, CDR1 is LNHDA and CDR2 is SQIVND (reference sequence). CDR3 length: 15 amino acids. The CDR3 protein is CASSIDGQGAREQYF. The CDR3 bases are TGTGCCAGTAGTATAGACGGACAGGGGGCGAGAGAGCAGTACTTC.